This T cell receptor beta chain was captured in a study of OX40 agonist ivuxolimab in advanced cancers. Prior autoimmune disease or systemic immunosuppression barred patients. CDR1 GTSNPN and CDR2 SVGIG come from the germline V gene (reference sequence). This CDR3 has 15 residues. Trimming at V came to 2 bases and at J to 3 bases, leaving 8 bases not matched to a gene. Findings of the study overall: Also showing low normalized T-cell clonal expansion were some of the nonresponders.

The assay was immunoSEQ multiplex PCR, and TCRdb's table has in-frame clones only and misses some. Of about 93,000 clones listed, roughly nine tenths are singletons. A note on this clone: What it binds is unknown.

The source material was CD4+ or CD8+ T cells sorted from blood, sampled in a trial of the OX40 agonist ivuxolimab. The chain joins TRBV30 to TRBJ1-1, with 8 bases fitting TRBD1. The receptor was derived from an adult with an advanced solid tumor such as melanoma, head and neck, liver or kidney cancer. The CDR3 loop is CAWSPGTGPYTEAFF. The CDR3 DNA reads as TGTGCCTGGAGTCCAGGGACAGGTCCCTACACTGAAGCTTTCTTT. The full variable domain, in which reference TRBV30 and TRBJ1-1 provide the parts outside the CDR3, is SQTIHQWPATLVQPVGSPLSLECTVEGTSNPNLYWYRQAAGRGLQLLFYSVGIGQISSEVPQNLSASRPQDRQFILSSKKLLLSDSGFYLCAWSPGTGPYTEAFFGQGTRLTVV.